This T cell receptor (beta chain) stems from a study of T cell responses to AZD1222 COVID-19 vaccine. Trimming stripped 8 bases from V and 1 base from J, with 10 bases between. This CDR3 is built from 13 residues. The germline gives CDR1 MNHEY, CDR2 SVGAGI. Study-wide findings and caveats: Most donors were white British and more were female, and clonal diversity was possibly underestimated. Increases in Spike-specific TCR breadth and depth were seen after two AZD1222 doses. CD4 TCRs linked to vaccination spanned spike, dominating at 160-218 and 743-854. The number of AZD1222 recipients seropositive at baseline was only 5 to 7.

Data came from immunoSEQ multiplex PCR; TCRdb stores just in-frame clones and leaves some out. The repertoire holds around 220,000 clones, with 90% to 95% as singletons. This clone was counted once. What it binds is unknown. The sequence came from an adult who received the MenACWY meningococcal vaccine as a control. The sequenced sample was peripheral blood, obtained 28 days after the second dose of the MenACWY control vaccine. The gene calls are TRBV6-5 and TRBJ2-3; TRBD1 is a possible D gene (5 bases). CDR3 region: CASQGRGTDTQYF. CDR3 DNA: TGTGCCAGCCAGGGTCGGGGCACAGATACGCAGTATTTT.